This entry is about one T cell receptor beta chain. One junction end disagrees with the germline gene, perhaps due to a read error. This record comes from a study of blood T cell repertoires in COVID-19. In the study overall: The samples span acute and convalescent COVID-19 from the United States, Italy and Spain.

The CDR3 is made up of 17 amino acids. Looked up from germline, CDR1 is SSHAT and CDR2 is FNYEAQ (reference sequence). Participants, about 18 to 100 years old, spanned more than 20 US areas. The study assigned cohorts using participant-reported clinical history. Per the original methods: Estimation of nucleated cell counts relied on the amplification of reference gene primers. This table comes from immunoSEQ multiplex PCR, and its TCRdb copy is limited to in-frame clones, with some not included. That table gives V, J and clone size, and the DNA gave D and trimming. The sample has a few hundred thousand clones, about 88% seen once.

This TCR derives from a woman aged 35 to 49 who had recovered from COVID-19. The chain has TRBV7-7 and TRBJ2-3; TRBD2 matches 16 bases. The source material was PBMCs or T cells enriched from blood (not recorded which). The CDR3 here is CASSPGTSGRAGDTQYF. The CDR3 nucleotides are TGTGCTAGCAGCCCCGGGACTAGCGGGAGGGCCGGAGATACGCAGTATTTT. The variable domain in full, completed from reference TRBV7-7 and TRBJ2-3, reads GAGVSQSPRYKVTKRGQDVTLRCDPISSHATLYWYQQALGQGPEFLTYFNYEAQPDKSGLPSDRFSAERPEGSISTLTIQRTEQRDSAMYRCASSPGTSGRAGDTQYFGPGTRLTVL.